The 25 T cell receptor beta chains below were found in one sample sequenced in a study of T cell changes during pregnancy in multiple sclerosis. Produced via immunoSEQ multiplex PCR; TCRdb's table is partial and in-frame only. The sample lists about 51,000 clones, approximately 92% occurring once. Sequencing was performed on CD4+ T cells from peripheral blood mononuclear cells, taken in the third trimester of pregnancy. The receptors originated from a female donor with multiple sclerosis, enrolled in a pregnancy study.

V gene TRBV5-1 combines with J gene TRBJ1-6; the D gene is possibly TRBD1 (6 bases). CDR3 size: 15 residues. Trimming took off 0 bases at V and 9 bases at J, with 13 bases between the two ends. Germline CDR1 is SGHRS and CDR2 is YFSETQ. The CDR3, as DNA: TGCGCCAGCAGCTTGGTGTTGGGGGCGAGTTCACCCCTCCACTTT. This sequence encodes CASSLVLGASSPLHF.

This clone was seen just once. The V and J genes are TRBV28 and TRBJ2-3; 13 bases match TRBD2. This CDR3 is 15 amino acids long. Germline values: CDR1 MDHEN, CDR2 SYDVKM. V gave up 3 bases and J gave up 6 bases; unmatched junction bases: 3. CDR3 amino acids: CASSLWTSGSDTQYF. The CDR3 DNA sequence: TGTGCCAGCAGTTTGTGGACTAGCGGGAGCGATACGCAGTATTTT.

CDR3 protein: CASSLDTSYEQYF. For the CDR3, the DNA is TGCGCCAGCAGCTTGGACACCTCCTACGAGCAGTACTTC. The V gene is TRBV5-1, the J gene TRBJ2-7; no firm D call. This CDR3 spans 13 amino acids. The germline gives CDR1 SGHRS, CDR2 YFSETQ. Trimming pared 0 bases from V and 0 bases from J, leaving 4 bases between.

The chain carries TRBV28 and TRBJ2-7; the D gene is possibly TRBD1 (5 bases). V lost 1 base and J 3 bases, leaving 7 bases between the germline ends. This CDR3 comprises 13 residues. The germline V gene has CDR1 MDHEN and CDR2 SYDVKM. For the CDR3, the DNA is TGTGCCAGCAGTTTATCAGGGTACTACGAGCAGTACTTC. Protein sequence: CASSLSGYYEQYF.

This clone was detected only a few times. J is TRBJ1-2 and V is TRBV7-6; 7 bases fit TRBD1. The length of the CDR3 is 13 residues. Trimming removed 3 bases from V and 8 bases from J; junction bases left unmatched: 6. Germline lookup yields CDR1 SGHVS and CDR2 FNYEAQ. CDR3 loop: CASSLLVGGGYTF. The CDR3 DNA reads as TGTGCCAGCAGCTTGTTAGTAGGGGGCGGCTACACCTTC.

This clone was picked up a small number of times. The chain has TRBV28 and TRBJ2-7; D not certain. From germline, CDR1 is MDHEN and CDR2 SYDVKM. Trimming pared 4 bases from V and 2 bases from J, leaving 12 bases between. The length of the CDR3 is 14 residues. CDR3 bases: TGTGCCAGCAGTTCGACAAGCTATACCTACGAGCAGTACTTC. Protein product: CASSSTSYTYEQYF. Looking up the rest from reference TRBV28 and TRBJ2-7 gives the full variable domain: DVKVTQSSRYLVKRTGEKVFLECVQDMDHENMFWYRQDPGLGLRLIYFSYDVKMKEKGDIPEGYSVSREKKERFSLILESASTNQTSMYLCASSSTSYTYEQYFGPGTRLTVT.

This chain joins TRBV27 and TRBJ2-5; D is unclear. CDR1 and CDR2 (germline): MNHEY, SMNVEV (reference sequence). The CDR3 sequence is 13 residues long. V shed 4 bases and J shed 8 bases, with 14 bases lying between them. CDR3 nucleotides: TGTGCCAGCAGTTCATCTACTAAACGAACCCAGTACTTC. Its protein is CASSSSTKRTQYF.

The CDR3 DNA reads as TGTGCCAGCAGCTTAGGGGCTAGCGGGGAGGACATTCAGTACTTC. Translating it yields CASSLGASGEDIQYF. The gene calls are TRBV11-1 and TRBJ2-4, with 9 nucleotides matching TRBD2. V dropped 1 base and J dropped 8; count of bases not matched to a gene: 6. The CDR3 totals 15 residues. Germline CDR1 reads SGHAT; CDR2 reads FQDESV (reference sequence).

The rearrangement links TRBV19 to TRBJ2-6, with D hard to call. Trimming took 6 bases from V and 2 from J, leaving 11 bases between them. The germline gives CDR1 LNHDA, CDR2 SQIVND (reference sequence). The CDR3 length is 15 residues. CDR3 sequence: CASSDLAPGANVLTF. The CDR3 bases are TGTGCCAGTAGCGACTTAGCTCCTGGGGCCAACGTCCTGACTTTC.

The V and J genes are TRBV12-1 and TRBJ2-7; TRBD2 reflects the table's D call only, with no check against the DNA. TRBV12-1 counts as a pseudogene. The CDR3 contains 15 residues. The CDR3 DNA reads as TGTGCCAACCTTTACAACGGACTAGCGGACTACGAGCAGTACTTC. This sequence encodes CANLYNGLADYEQYF.

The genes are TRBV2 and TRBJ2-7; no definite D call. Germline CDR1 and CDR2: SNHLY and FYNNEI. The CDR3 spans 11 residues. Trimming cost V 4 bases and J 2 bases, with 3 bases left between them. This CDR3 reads CASSVTYEQYF. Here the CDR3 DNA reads TGTGCCAGCAGTGTTACCTACGAGCAGTACTTC. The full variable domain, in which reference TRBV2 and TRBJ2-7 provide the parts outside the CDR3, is EPEVTQTPSHQVTQMGQEVILRCVPISNHLYFYWYRQILGQKVEFLVSFYNNEISEKSEIFDDQFSVERPDGSNFTLKIRSTKLEDSAMYFCASSVTYEQYFGPGTRLTVT.

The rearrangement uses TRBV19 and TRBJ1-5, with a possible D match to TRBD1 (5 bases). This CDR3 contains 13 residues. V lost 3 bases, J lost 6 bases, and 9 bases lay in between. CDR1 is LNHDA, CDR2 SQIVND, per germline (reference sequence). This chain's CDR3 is CASSIQGFQPQHF. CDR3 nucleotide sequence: TGTGCCAGTAGTATCCAGGGATTTCAGCCCCAGCATTTT.

CDR3 nucleotide sequence: TGCGCCAGCAGCAATGTTGGACTAGCTCCGCAACTTTCCACCGGGGAGCTGTTTTTT. This translates into CASSNVGLAPQLSTGELFF. V gene TRBV5-1 combines with J gene TRBJ2-2; 8 positions agree with TRBD2. V lost 4 bases, J lost 4 bases, and 18 bases stayed unmatched. The CDR3 contains 19 residues. Germline V lookup: CDR1 SGHRS, CDR2 YFSETQ.

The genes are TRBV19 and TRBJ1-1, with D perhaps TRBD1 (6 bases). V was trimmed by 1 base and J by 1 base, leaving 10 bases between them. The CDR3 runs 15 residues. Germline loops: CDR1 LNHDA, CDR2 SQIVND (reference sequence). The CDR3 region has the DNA TGTGCCAGTAGTATAGGGACAGCACCGAACACTGAAGCTTTCTTT. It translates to CASSIGTAPNTEAFF.

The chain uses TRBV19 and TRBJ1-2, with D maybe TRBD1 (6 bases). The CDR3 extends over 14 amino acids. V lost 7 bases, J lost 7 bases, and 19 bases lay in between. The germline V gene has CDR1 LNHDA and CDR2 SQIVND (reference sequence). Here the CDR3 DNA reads TGTGCCAGTACCAACCAGGCAGGGGCCGGTGGCTACACCTTC. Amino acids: CASTNQAGAGGYTF.

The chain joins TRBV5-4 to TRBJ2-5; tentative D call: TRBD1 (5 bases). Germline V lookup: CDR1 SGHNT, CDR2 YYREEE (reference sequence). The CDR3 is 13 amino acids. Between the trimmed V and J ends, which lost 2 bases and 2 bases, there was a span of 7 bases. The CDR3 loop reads CASSLSGQETQYF. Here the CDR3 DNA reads TGTGCCAGCAGCTTATCAGGGCAAGAGACCCAGTACTTC.

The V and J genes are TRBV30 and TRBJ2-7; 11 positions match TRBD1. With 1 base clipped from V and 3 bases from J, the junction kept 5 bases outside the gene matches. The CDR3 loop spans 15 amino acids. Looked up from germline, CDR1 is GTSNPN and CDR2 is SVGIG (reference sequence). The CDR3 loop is CAWSETGTGGYEQYF. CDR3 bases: TGTGCCTGGAGTGAAACAGGGACAGGGGGCTACGAGCAGTACTTC.

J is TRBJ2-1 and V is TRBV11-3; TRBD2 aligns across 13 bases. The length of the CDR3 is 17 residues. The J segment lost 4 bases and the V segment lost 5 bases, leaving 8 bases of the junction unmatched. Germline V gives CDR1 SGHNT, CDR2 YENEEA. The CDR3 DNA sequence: TGTGCCAGCAGCGCCGCGAAGACTAGCGGGAGGTACAATGAGCAGTTCTTC. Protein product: CASSAAKTSGRYNEQFF.

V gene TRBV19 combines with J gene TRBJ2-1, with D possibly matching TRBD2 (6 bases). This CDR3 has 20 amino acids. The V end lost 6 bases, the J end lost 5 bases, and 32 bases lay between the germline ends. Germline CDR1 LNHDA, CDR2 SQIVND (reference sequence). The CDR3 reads CASSPIPLLVGASAHNEQFF. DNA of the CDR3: TGTGCCAGTAGCCCAATTCCCCTCCTTGTGGGTGCTAGCGCCCACAATGAGCAGTTCTTC.

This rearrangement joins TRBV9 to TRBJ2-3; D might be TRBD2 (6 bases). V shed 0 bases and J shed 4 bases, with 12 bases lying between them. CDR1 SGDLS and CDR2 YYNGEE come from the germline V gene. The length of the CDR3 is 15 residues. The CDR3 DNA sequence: TGTGCCAGCAGCGTAGCGGGAGCTGGCGCAGATACGCAGTATTTT. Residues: CASSVAGAGADTQYF.

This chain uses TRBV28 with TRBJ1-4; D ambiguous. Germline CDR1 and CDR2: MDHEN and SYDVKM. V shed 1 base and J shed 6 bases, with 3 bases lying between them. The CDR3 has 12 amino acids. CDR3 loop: CASSLSYEKLFF. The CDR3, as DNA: TGTGCCAGCAGTTTATCGTATGAAAAACTGTTTTTT.

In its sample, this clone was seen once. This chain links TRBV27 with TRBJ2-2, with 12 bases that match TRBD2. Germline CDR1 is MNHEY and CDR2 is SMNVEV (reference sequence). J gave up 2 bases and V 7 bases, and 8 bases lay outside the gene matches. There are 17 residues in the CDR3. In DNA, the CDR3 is TGTGCCAGCACAACCTCGGGACTAGCGGGTAACACCGGGGAGCTGTTTTTT. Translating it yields CASTTSGLAGNTGELFF.

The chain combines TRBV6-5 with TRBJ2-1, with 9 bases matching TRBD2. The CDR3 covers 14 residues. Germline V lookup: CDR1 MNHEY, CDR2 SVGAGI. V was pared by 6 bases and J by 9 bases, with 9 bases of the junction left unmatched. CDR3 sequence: CASSPRAGGREQFF. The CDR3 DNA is TGTGCCAGCAGCCCCAGGGCGGGAGGGCGTGAGCAGTTCTTC.

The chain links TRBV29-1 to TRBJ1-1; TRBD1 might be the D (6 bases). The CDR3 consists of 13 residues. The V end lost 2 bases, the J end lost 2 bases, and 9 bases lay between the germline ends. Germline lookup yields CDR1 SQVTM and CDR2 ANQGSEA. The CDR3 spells CSVEPQGNTEAFF. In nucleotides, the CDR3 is TGCAGCGTTGAACCACAGGGAAACACTGAAGCTTTCTTT.

The CDR3 here is CAFRGLDYNEQFF. The CDR3 bases are TGTGCCTTCAGGGGGCTAGACTACAATGAGCAGTTCTTC. V and J are TRBV5-4 and TRBJ2-1; 8 positions match TRBD1. The CDR3 contains 13 residues. Germline trimming cut 10 bases from V and 3 bases from J; bases unmatched to any gene: 6. Germline V gene lookup returns CDR1 SGHNT and CDR2 YYREEE (reference sequence).